The clone carrying this T cell receptor (beta chain) has a handful of counts. With 4 bases removed from V and 5 bases from J, the gap between germline ends came to 17 bases. The CDR3 spans 16 residues. In germline, CDR1 is SGHDN, CDR2 FVKESK. For TCRbeta, the library was prepared with unique molecular identifiers. TCRdb reprocessed the PCR reads with MiXCR, giving one entry per CDR3 protein. The sample carries hundreds of thousands of distinct CDR3 sequences, almost 10% recorded once. The data belong to a study of T-cell reconstitution after alpha-beta-depleted transplantation in children. The rearrangement joins TRBV14 to TRBJ2-2, with a weak D call TRBD2 (6 bases). The specimen was PBMCs from the stem cell graft donor, collected from the stem cell graft. The TCR comes from a human donor who donated a stem cell graft to a child with SCID. The CDR3 here is CASSLLTGGMTGELFF. Here the CDR3 DNA reads TGTGCCAGCAGCCTCCTTACGGGCGGGATGACCGGGGAGCTGTTTTTT.